The 17 T cell receptor beta chains reported below all come from one sample, sequenced in a study of response to subunit inactivated influenza vaccine. One entry per CDR3 protein results from TCRdb running MiXCR on the RT-PCR reads. Of 530,000 or so distinct CDR3 sequences in the sample, around 13% were seen once. The sample in question was PBMCs from blood, obtained 11 to 12 days after vaccination. The receptor source for this set is a man between 50 and 59 years old who received an inactivated influenza vaccine.

This clonotype was recorded many times. In DNA form, the CDR3 reads TGCAGCGAGGGACTAGCGGGCACAGATACGCAGTATTTT. Encoded protein: CSEGLAGTDTQYF. The rearrangement joins TRBV29-1 to TRBJ2-3, with 11 positions matching TRBD2. J lost 1 base, V lost 7 bases, and 1 base had no gene match. This CDR3 comprises 13 residues. Germline values: CDR1 SQVTM, CDR2 ANQGSEA.

Ten or more counts support this clonotype. The chain links TRBV27 to TRBJ2-1, with TRBD2 matching 8 bases. Trimming took 5 bases from V and 3 from J; bases not matched to a gene: 9. CDR1 is MNHEY, CDR2 SMNVEV, per germline (reference sequence). The length of the CDR3 is 16 residues. The chain's CDR3 is CASSVLSGNIYNEQFF. CDR3 in DNA: TGTGCCAGCAGTGTACTTAGCGGGAACATCTACAATGAGCAGTTCTTC.

The chain couples TRBV20-1 to TRBJ2-1; TRBD2 aligns across 7 bases. This CDR3 is 15 amino acids long. CDR1 and CDR2 from the germline V gene are DFQATT and SNEGSKA (reference sequence). The junction had 12 bases not matched to a gene; V was cut back by 6 bases and J by 4 bases. In nucleotides, the CDR3 is TGCAGTGCGGCCGCCGGGACTAAGACTTACAATGAGCAGTTCTTC. This sequence encodes CSAAAGTKTYNEQFF.

J is TRBJ1-2 and V is TRBV5-1; D is unresolved. CDR3 length: 14 amino acids. V lost 3 bases and J 0 bases, leaving 9 bases between the germline ends. Looked up from germline, CDR1 is SGHRS and CDR2 is YFSETQ. The CDR3 nucleotides are TGCGCCAGCAGCTCGACGGTTTCTAACTATGGCTACACCTTC. Protein sequence: CASSSTVSNYGYTF.

The chain joins TRBV28 to TRBJ1-1; the D gene is possibly TRBD1 (6 bases). Germline V gives CDR1 MDHEN, CDR2 SYDVKM. Trimming removed 5 bases from V and 1 base from J, with 11 bases in between. The CDR3 loop spans 14 amino acids. The CDR3 region is CASSKGGSNTEAFF. In DNA, the CDR3 is TGTGCCAGCAGTAAGGGGGGATCGAACACTGAAGCTTTCTTT.

This chain's CDR3 is CSVLLGTSAETQYF. The CDR3 DNA follows: TGCAGCGTTCTATTGGGGACTTCGGCGGAGACCCAGTACTTC. This rearrangement joins TRBV29-1 to TRBJ2-5; weak D call: TRBD2 (6 bases). Trimming pared 5 bases from V and 5 bases from J, leaving 18 bases between. The CDR3 consists of 14 residues. Germline CDR1 and CDR2: SQVTM and ANQGSEA.

The V gene is TRBV20-1, the J gene TRBJ2-7; D may be TRBD1 (6 bases). The CDR3 is 15 residues long. The V gene's germline CDR1 is DFQATT and CDR2 SNEGSKA (reference sequence). Trimming left V 0 bases short and J 2 bases short, with 14 bases between. The CDR3 DNA reads TGCAGTGCTAGAGATCGGATGACAGGCACCTACGAGCAGTACTTC. Amino acids: CSARDRMTGTYEQYF.

The table lists this clonotype with many counts. This sequence joins TRBV12-3 or TRBV12-4 and TRBJ1-4; D remains unclear. The CDR3 is 14 residues long. V lost 2 bases, J lost 2 bases, and 6 bases lay in between. The CDR3 here is CASSLSGTNEKLFF. CDR3 DNA: TGTGCCAGCAGTTTATCCGGGACTAATGAAAAACTGTTTTTT.

The chain uses TRBV20-1 and TRBJ1-1; weak D call: TRBD1 (6 bases). The CDR3 totals 13 residues. V was trimmed by 4 bases and J by 5 bases, leaving 14 bases between them. Germline V gives CDR1 DFQATT, CDR2 SNEGSKA (reference sequence). CDR3 amino acids: CSAKGGWLTEAFF. In DNA, the CDR3 is TGCAGTGCTAAGGGGGGCTGGTTAACTGAAGCTTTCTTT.

CDR3 DNA: TGTGCCAGCAGCTTAGACGGGACTAGCGGGGGGTTCAGTTATACGCAGTATTTT. It yields the protein CASSLDGTSGGFSYTQYF. The J gene is TRBJ2-3, the V gene TRBV7-8, with 15 bases aligning to TRBD2. The CDR3 covers 18 residues. J was trimmed by 7 bases and V by 1 base; bases with no gene match: 9. Germline lookup yields CDR1 SGHVS and CDR2 FQNEAQ.

Ten or more counts support this clonotype. This sequence joins TRBV12-3 or TRBV12-4 and TRBJ2-7, with 10 bases aligning to TRBD1. The CDR3 contains 15 residues. V lost 5 bases to trimming and J lost 3 bases; unmatched junction nucleotides: 7. The CDR3 is CASSDPGTGVYEQYF. CDR3 sequence (DNA): TGTGCCAGCAGTGACCCCGGGACAGGGGTCTACGAGCAGTACTTC.

This chain connects TRBV27 to TRBJ2-3; unclear D gene. The V gene's germline CDR1 is MNHEY and CDR2 SMNVEV (reference sequence). The CDR3 spans 15 residues. Between the trimmed V and J ends, which lost 5 bases and 0 bases, there was a span of 12 bases. CDR3 protein: CASSPFWYSTDTQYF. The CDR3 nucleotides read TGTGCCAGCAGTCCCTTTTGGTATAGCACAGATACGCAGTATTTT.

This clonotype was observed many times. The V and J genes are TRBV20-1 and TRBJ2-5, with 7 bases identical to TRBD2. The CDR3 covers 15 residues. Trimming at V came to 0 bases and at J to 1 base, leaving 5 bases not matched to a gene. Germline V gene data show CDR1 as DFQATT and CDR2 as SNEGSKA (reference sequence). CDR3 amino acids: CSARDGGSFQETQYF. CDR3 DNA: TGCAGTGCTAGAGACGGGGGGAGCTTCCAAGAGACCCAGTACTTC.

This clonotype was picked up a small number of times. The chain is built from TRBV9 and TRBJ2-7; D is unresolved. Trimming removed 0 bases from V and 2 bases from J, with 12 bases in between. The CDR3 length is 15 residues. Germline V gene lookup returns CDR1 SGDLS and CDR2 YYNGEE. CDR3: CASSVDLAGPYEQYF. The CDR3 DNA sequence: TGTGCCAGCAGCGTAGATTTGGCAGGTCCCTACGAGCAGTACTTC.

V is TRBV12-3 or TRBV12-4 and J is TRBJ2-1, with 9 bases fitting TRBD1. Losses at the gene ends were 2 bases for V and 4 bases for J; bases not matched to a gene: 3. This CDR3 comprises 15 residues. CDR3 DNA: TGTGCCAGCAGTTTAAGGGACAGGGTATACAATGAGCAGTTCTTC. This encodes CASSLRDRVYNEQFF.

This clonotype showed up just a few times. The chain couples TRBV19 to TRBJ2-5, with D perhaps matching TRBD1 or TRBD2 (5 bases each). The germline V gene has CDR1 LNHDA and CDR2 SQIVND (reference sequence). This CDR3 contains 9 residues. The CDR3 is CGGIGTQYF. DNA of the CDR3: TGTGGGGGGATAGGGACCCAGTACTTC.

This clonotype occurred a few times. The V call is TRBV20-1, the J call TRBJ2-4, with D perhaps being TRBD1 or TRBD2 (6 bases each). The CDR3 spans 14 residues. V shed 6 bases and J shed 4 bases, with 16 bases lying between them. Germline lookup yields CDR1 DFQATT and CDR2 SNEGSKA (reference sequence). The CDR3, as DNA: TGCAGTGCCCATAGCGGAGGGGGGAAAAACATTCAGTACTTC. It is translated as CSAHSGGGKNIQYF.